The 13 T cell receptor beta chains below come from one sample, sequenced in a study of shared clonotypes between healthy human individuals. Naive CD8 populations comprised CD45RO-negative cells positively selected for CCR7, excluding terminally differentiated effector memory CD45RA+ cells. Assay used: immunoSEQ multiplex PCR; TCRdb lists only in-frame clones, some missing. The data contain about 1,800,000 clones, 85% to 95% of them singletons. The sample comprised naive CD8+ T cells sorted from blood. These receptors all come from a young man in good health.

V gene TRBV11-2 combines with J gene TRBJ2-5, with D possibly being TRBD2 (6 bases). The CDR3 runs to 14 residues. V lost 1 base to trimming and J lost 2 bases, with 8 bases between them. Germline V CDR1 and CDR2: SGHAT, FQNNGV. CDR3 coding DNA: TGTGCCAGCAGCTTAGGGGGGGAGCAAGAGACCCAGTACTTC. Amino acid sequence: CASSLGGEQETQYF.

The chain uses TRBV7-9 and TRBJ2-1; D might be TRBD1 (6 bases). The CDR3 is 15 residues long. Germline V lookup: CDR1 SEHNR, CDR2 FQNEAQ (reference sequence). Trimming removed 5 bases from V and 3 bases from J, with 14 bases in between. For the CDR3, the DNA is TGTGCCAGCAGCCCGGACAGTGACCGCTACAATGAGCAGTTCTTC. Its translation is CASSPDSDRYNEQFF.

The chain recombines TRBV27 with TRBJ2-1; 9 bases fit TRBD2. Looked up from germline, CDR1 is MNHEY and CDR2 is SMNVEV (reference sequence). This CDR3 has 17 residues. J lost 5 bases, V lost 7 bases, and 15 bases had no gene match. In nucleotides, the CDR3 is TGTGCCAGCACTTCCATAGCGGGAGAAGCTCCAGACAATGAGCAGTTCTTC. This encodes CASTSIAGEAPDNEQFF.

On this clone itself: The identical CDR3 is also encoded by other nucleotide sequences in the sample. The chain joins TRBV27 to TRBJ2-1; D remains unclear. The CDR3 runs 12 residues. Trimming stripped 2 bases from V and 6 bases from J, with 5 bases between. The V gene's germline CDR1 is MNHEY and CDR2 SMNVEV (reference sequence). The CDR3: CASSLVGNEQFF. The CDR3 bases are TGTGCCAGCAGTTTAGTAGGCAATGAGCAGTTCTTC.

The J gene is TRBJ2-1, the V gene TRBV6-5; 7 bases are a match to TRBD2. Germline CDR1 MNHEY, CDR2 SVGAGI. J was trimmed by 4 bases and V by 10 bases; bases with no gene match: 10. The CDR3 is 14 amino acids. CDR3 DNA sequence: TGTGCCACCCTGCGGGCTAGCGGTTACAATGAGCAGTTCTTC. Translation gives CATLRASGYNEQFF.

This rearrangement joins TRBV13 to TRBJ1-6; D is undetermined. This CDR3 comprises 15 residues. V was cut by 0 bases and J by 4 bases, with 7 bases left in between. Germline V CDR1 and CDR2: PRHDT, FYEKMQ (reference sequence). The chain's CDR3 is CASSLGARYNSPLHF. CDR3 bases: TGTGCCAGCAGCTTAGGGGCCAGATATAATTCACCCCTCCACTTT.

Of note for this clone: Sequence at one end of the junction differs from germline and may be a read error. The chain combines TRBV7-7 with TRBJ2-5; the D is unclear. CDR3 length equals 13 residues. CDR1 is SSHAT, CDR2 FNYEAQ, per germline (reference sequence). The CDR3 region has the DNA TGTGCTAGCAGCTTTAATGTTGGGGAGACCCAGTACTTC. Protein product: CASSFNVGETQYF.

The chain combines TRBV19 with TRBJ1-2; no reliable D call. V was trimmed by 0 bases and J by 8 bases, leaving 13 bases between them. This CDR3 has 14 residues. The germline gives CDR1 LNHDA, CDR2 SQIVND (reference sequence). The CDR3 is CASSIDSRVEGYTF. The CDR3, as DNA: TGTGCCAGTAGTATAGATTCTCGGGTTGAAGGCTACACCTTC.

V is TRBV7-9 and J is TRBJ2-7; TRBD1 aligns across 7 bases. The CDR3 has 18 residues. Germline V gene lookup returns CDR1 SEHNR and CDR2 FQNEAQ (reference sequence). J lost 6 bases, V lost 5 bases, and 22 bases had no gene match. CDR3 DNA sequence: TGTGCCAGCAGCCCCAACATGATCGACCGGGACAGAGGGGGCGAGCAGTACTTC. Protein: CASSPNMIDRDRGGEQYF.

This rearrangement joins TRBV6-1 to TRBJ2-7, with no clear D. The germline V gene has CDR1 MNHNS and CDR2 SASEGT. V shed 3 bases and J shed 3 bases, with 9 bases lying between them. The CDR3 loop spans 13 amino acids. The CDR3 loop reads CASSDGRFYEQYF. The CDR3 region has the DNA TGTGCCAGCAGTGACGGCAGATTCTACGAGCAGTACTTC.

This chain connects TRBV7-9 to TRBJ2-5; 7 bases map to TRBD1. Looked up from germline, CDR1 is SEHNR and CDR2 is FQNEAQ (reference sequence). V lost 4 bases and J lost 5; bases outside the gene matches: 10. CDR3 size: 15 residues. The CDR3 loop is CASSYGTAPRETQYF. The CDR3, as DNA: TGTGCCAGCAGCTACGGGACAGCCCCACGGGAGACCCAGTACTTC.

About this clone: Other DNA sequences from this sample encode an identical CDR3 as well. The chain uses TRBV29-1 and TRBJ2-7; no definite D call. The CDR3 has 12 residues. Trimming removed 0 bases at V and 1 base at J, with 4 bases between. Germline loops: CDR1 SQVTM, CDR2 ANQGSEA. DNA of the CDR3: TGCAGCGTTGAAGAGGGGTCCTACGAGCAGTACTTC. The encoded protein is CSVEEGSYEQYF.

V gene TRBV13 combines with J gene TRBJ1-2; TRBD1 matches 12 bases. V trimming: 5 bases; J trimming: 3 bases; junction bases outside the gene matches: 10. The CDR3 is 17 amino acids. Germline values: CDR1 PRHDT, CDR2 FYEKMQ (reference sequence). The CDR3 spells CASSLRGDRGRDYGYTF. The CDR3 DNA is TGTGCCAGCAGCCTTAGGGGGGACAGGGGGCGCGACTATGGCTACACCTTC.